This TCR beta chain was obtained from a study of beta chain features in type 1 diabetes. Study-wide results and caveats: Within each of all four CD4+ subsets, Type 1 diabetes patients had TCRB CDR3s that were moderately but significantly shorter. The VDJ junctions of type 1 diabetes patients carried fewer insertions and more deletions.

Staining for CD45RO/CCR7/CD25/CD127/CD95/CD27 allowed sorting of CD4+ naive, central memory, regulatory and stem cell-like memory cells. For this clone: What it binds is not known.

The authors reverse transcribed all of the isolated RNA, so sequencing captured expressed TCRB transcripts. TCRdb keeps only in-frame clones here, not all; method: immunoSEQ multiplex PCR. Of almost 350,000 clones listed, 8% were seen once; the top ten hold around 0.45%. The CDR3 extends over 15 amino acids. The trim removed 2 bases at V and 7 bases at J, leaving 9 bases unmatched. Germline CDR1 MDHEN, CDR2 SYDVKM. The sequenced sample was central memory CD4+ T cells from blood. The source of this sequence is a woman aged 18-30 years in good health. This chain uses TRBV28 with TRBJ2-7; 9 positions agree with TRBD2. For the CDR3, the DNA is TGTGCCAGCAGTTTAGGAGGTAGCGGGAGTTGGGAGCAGTACTTC. Its translation is CASSLGGSGSWEQYF.